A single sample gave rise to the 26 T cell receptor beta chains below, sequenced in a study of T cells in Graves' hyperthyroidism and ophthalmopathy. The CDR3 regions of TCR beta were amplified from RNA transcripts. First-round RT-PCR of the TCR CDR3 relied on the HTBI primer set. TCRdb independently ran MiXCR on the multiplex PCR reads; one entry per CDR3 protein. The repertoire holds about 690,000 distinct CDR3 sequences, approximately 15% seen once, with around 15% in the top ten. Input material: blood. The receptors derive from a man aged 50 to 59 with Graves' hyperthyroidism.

The CDR3 here is CAWIGQGRGMNTEAFF. The CDR3 bases are TGTGCCTGGATTGGACAGGGAAGAGGTATGAACACTGAAGCTTTCTTT. The chain couples TRBV30 to TRBJ1-1; 8 bases match TRBD1. V shed 4 bases, J shed 0 bases, and the junction held 10 bases outside the gene matches. The CDR3 contains 16 residues. Germline values: CDR1 GTSNPN, CDR2 SVGIG (reference sequence).

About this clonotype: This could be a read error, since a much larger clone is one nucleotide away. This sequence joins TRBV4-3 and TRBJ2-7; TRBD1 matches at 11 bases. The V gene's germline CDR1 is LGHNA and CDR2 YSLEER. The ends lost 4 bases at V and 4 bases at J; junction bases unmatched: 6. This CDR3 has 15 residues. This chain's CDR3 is CASSPVGTGGYEQYF. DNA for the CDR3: TGCGCCAGCAGCCCGGTGGGGACAGGGGGGTACGAGCAGTACTTC.

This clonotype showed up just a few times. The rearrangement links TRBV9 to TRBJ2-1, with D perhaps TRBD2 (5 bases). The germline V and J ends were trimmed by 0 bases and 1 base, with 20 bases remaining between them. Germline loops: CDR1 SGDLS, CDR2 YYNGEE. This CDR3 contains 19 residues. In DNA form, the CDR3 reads TGTGCCAGCAGCGTAGGCCTCGCGGATGGTGGGAGTTCCTACAATGAGCAGTTCTTC. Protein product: CASSVGLADGGSSYNEQFF.

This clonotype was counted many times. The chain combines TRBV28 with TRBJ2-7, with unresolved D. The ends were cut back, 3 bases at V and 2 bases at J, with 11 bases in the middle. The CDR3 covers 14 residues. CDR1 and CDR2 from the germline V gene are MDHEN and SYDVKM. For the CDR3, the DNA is TGTGCCAGCAGTTTGGTCACACCGACCTACGAGCAGTACTTC. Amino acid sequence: CASSLVTPTYEQYF.

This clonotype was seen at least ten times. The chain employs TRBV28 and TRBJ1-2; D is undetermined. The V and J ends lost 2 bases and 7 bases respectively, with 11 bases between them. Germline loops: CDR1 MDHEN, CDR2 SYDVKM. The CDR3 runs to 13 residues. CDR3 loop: CASSLGPVGGYTF. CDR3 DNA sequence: TGTGCCAGCAGTTTAGGCCCCGTCGGTGGCTACACCTTC.

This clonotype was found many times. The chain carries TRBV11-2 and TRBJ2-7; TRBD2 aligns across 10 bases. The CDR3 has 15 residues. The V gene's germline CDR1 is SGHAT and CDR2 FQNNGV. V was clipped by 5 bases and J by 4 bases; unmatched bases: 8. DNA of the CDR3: TGTGCCAGCAGCCTCGCCGCTAGCGGGGGTTACGAGCAGTACTTC. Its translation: CASSLAASGGYEQYF.

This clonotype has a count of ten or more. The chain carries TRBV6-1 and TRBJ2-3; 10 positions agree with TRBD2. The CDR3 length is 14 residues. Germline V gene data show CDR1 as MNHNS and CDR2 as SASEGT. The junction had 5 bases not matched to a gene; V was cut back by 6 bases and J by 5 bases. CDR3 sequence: CASRPLAGLDTQYF. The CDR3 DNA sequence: TGTGCCAGCAGGCCACTAGCGGGATTAGATACGCAGTATTTT.

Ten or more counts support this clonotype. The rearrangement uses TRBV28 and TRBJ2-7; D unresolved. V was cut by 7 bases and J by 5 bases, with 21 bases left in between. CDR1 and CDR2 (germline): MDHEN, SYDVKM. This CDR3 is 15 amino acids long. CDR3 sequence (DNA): TGTGCCAGCAAGTTTAGGTCCCTGTGGAAGCACGAGCAGTACTTC. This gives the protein CASKFRSLWKHEQYF.

The CDR3 region has the DNA TGTGCCAGCAGTTTAGCTAGCAGAAACACCGGGGAGCTGTTTTTT. Translation: CASSLASRNTGELFF. This chain links TRBV28 with TRBJ2-2; tentatively, D is TRBD2 (5 bases). The CDR3 runs to 15 residues. Trimming shortened V by 2 bases and J by 2 bases, and 9 bases separated the two germline ends. Germline V gene lookup returns CDR1 MDHEN and CDR2 SYDVKM.

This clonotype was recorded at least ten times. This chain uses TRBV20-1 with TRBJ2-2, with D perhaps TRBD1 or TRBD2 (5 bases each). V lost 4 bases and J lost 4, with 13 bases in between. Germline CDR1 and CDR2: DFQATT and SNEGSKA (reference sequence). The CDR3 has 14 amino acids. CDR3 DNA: TGCAGTGCTATCGACGGGACGGGCACCGGGGAGCTGTTTTTT. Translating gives CSAIDGTGTGELFF.

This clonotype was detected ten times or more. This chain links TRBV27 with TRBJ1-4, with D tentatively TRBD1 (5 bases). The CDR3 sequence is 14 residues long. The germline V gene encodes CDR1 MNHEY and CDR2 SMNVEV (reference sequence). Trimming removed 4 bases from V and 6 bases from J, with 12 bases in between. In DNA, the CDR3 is TGTGCCAGCAGTTCGCAGGGCGTATATGAAAAACTGTTTTTT. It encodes CASSSQGVYEKLFF.

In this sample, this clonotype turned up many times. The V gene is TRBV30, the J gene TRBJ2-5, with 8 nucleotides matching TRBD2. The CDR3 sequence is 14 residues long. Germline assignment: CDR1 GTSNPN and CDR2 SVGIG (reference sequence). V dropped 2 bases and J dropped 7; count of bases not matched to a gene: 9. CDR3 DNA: TGTGCCTGGAGTCCCACGGCGGGAGGTGGGACCCAGTACTTC. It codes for CAWSPTAGGGTQYF.

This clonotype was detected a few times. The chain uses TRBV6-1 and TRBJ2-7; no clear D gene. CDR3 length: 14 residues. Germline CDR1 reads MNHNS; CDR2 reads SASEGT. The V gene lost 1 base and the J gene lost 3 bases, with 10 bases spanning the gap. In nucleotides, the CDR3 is TGTGCCAGCAGTGAAGTGGACGGAAACTACGAGCAGTACTTC. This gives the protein CASSEVDGNYEQYF.

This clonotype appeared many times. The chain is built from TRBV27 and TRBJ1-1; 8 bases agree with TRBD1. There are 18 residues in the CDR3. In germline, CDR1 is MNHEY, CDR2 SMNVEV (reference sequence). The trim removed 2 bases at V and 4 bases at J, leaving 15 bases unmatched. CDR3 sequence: CASSLTTLPWTGLTEAFF. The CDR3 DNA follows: TGTGCCAGCAGTTTAACCACCCTACCTTGGACAGGGCTCACTGAAGCTTTCTTT.

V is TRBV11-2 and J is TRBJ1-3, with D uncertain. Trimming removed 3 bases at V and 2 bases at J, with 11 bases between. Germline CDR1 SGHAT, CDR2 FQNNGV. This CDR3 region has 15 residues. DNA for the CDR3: TGTGCCAGCAGCTTGTCAGTTAGCCCTGGAAACACCATATATTTT. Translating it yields CASSLSVSPGNTIYF. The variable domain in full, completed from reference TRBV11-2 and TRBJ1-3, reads EAGVAQSPRYKIIEKRQSVAFWCNPISGHATLYWYQQILGQGPKLLIQFQNNGVVDDSQLPKDRFSAERLKGVDSTLKIQPAKLEDSAVYLCASSLSVSPGNTIYFGEGSWLTVV.

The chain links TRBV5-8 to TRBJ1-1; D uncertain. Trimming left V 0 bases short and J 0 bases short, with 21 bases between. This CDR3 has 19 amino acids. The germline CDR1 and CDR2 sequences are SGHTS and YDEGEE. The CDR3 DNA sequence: TGTGCCAGCAGCTTGGAAGTTTTCCGGGTATCCTCCTTGAACACTGAAGCTTTCTTT. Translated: CASSLEVFRVSSLNTEAFF.

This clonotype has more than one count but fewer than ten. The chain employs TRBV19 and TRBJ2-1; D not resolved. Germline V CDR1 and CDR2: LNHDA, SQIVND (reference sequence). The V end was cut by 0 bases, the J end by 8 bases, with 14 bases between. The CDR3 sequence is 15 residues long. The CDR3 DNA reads TGTGCCAGTAGTATAGATTCGCTAAAAGTCTATGAGCAGTTCTTC. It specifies CASSIDSLKVYEQFF.

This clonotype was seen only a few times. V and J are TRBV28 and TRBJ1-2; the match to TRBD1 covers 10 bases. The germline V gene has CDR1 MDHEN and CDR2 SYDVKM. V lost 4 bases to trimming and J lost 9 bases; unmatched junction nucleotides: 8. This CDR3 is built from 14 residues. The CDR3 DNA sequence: TGTGCCAGCAGTTCCCACGACAGGGGGCGAAGCTACACCTTC. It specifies CASSSHDRGRSYTF.

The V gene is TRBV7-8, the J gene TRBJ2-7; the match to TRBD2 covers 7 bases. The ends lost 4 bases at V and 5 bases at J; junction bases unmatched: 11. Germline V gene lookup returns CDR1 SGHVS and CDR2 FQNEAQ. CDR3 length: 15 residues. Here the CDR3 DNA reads TGTGCCAGCAGCTCAGCGGGGACGGGATACCACGAGCAGTACTTC. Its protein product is CASSSAGTGYHEQYF.

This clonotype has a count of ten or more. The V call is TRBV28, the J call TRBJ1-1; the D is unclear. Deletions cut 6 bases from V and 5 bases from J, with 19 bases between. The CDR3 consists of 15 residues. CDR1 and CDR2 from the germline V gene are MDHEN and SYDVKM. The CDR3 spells CASSWSGREDTEAFF. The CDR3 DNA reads TGTGCCAGCAGCTGGTCGGGCCGCGAGGATACTGAAGCTTTCTTT.

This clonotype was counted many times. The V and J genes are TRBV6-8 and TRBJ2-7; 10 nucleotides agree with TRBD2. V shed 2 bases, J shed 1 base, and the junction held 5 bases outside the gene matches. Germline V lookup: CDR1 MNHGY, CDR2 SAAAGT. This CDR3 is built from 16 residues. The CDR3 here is CASSYPGLAASYEQYF. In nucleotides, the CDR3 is TGTGCCAGCAGTTACCCCGGACTAGCGGCTTCCTACGAGCAGTACTTC.

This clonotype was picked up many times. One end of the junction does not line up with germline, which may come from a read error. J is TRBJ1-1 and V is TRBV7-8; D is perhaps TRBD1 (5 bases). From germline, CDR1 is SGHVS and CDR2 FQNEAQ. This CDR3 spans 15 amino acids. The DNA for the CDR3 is TGTGCAAGCAGACCCTCGGGGGGACGGGTCCTTGAAGCTTTCTTT. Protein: CASRPSGGRVLEAFF.

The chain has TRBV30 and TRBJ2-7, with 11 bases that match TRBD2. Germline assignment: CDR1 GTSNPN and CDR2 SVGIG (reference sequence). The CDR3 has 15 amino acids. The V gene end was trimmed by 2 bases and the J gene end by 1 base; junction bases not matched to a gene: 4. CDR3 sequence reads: CAWSPGTSGSYEQYF. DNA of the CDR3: TGTGCCTGGAGTCCCGGGACTAGCGGTTCCTACGAGCAGTACTTC.

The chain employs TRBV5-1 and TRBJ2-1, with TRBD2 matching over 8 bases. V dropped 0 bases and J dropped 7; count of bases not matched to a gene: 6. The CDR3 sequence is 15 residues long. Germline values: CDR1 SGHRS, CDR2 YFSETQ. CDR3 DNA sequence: TGCGCCAGCAGCTTGGTCGGGAGGGCGCGTAATGAGCAGTTCTTC. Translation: CASSLVGRARNEQFF.

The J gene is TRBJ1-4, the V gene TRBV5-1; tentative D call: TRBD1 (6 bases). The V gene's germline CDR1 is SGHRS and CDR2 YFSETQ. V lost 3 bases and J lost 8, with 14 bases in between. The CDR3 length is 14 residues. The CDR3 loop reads CASSSNRVEEKLFF. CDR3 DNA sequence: TGCGCCAGCAGCTCGAACAGGGTGGAAGAAAAACTGTTTTTT.

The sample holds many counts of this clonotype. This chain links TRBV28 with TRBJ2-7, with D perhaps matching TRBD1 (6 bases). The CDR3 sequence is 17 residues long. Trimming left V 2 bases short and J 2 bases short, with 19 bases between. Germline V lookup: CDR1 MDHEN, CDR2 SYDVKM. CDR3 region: CASSLTLQGNYAYEQYF. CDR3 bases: TGTGCCAGCAGTTTAACCCTACAGGGAAACTATGCCTACGAGCAGTACTTC. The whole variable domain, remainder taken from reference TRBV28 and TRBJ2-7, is DVKVTQSSRYLVKRTGEKVFLECVQDMDHENMFWYRQDPGLGLRLIYFSYDVKMKEKGDIPEGYSVSREKKERFSLILESASTNQTSMYLCASSLTLQGNYAYEQYFGPGTRLTVT.